Shown below are 3 T cell receptor beta chains from a single sample sequenced in a study of blood T cell repertoires in COVID-19. Assay used: immunoSEQ multiplex PCR; TCRdb lists only in-frame clones, some missing. Among more than 110,000 clones, 84% were seen once, and the ten largest hold 5.5%. Source material: PBMCs or T cells enriched from blood (not recorded which). These receptors were taken from a man aged 35-49 years with acute COVID-19.

The chain has TRBV9 and TRBJ1-4; the match to TRBD1 covers 7 bases. Per the germline V gene, CDR1 is SGDLS and CDR2 is YYNGEE. This CDR3 has 15 residues. V lost 3 bases to trimming and J lost 7 bases; unmatched junction nucleotides: 9. The CDR3 nucleotides are TGTGCCAGCAGCGCCTTACCCGGGACAGCTGAAAAACTGTTTTTT. Amino acids: CASSALPGTAEKLFF.

This chain links TRBV2 with TRBJ2-3; TRBD2 matches 7 bases. This CDR3 region has 15 residues. With 9 bases clipped from V and 2 bases from J, the junction kept 11 bases outside the gene matches. The germline CDR1 and CDR2 sequences are SNHLY and FYNNEI. The DNA of the CDR3 is TGTGCCAGTGAGTGGGGACTAAGTAACACAGATACGCAGTATTTT. Translating it yields CASEWGLSNTDTQYF.

The CDR3 nucleotides are TGTGCCAGTAGTATAGTGGGGGCTTCTCAGCCCCAGCATTTT. This codes for CASSIVGASQPQHF. The chain links TRBV19 to TRBJ1-5; D might be TRBD1 (6 bases). This CDR3 is 14 amino acids long. The ends were cut back, 1 base at V and 6 bases at J, with 10 bases in the middle. CDR1 and CDR2 (germline): LNHDA, SQIVND (reference sequence).